The 18 T cell receptor beta chains presented below share a single source sample, sequenced in a study of control samples from healthy donors and cancer patients. TCRdb's copy holds only in-frame clones and misses some; the assay was immunoSEQ multiplex PCR. Of roughly 160,000 clones in the sample, roughly 95% were seen once. Sequenced input: blood. Receptors were obtained from a woman in her thirties in good health.

This chain joins TRBV20-1 and TRBJ1-2; tentatively, D is TRBD1 (5 bases). Germline lookup yields CDR1 DFQATT and CDR2 SNEGSKA (reference sequence). The V end lost 3 bases, the J end lost 4 bases, and 12 bases lay between the germline ends. The CDR3 runs to 13 residues. Written as DNA, the CDR3 is TGCAGTGCTAGTAATCGAGGGGCCTATGGCTACACCTTC. Translated, it gives CSASNRGAYGYTF.

The V call is TRBV30, the J call TRBJ1-5; D perhaps matches TRBD1 (6 bases). The germline V gene encodes CDR1 GTSNPN and CDR2 SVGIG (reference sequence). The V end lost 0 bases, the J end lost 0 bases, and 9 bases lay between the germline ends. The CDR3 extends over 15 amino acids. The CDR3 sequence is CAWSVRDNSNQPQHF. The DNA of the CDR3 is TGTGCCTGGAGTGTACGGGACAATAGCAATCAGCCCCAGCATTTT.

The chain recombines TRBV5-5 with TRBJ1-2, with D uncertain. V dropped 2 bases and J dropped 8 bases, with 7 bases sitting between them. The CDR3 sequence is 11 residues long. CDR1 is SGHKS, CDR2 YYEKEE, per germline (reference sequence). CDR3 amino acids: CASSFDWGYTF. The DNA of the CDR3 is TGTGCCAGCAGCTTTGACTGGGGCTACACCTTC.

The rearrangement links TRBV9 to TRBJ1-3; 8 bases are a match to TRBD1. V gave up 7 bases and J gave up 0 bases; unmatched junction bases: 9. This CDR3 contains 16 residues. The germline V gene encodes CDR1 SGDLS and CDR2 YYNGEE. The CDR3 DNA sequence: TGTGCCAGCGGGGAGACAGGGGCAGGCTCTGGAAACACCATATATTTT. Protein sequence: CASGETGAGSGNTIYF.

The gene calls are TRBV29-1 and TRBJ2-5, with a weak D call TRBD2 (6 bases). Germline V lookup: CDR1 SQVTM, CDR2 ANQGSEA. The V end lost 3 bases, the J end lost 2 bases, and 16 bases lay between the germline ends. This CDR3 has 15 residues. CDR3 sequence reads: CSVDNRGKPQETQYF. For the CDR3, the DNA is TGCAGCGTTGATAACCGCGGGAAACCTCAAGAGACCCAGTACTTC.

In its sample, this clone was seen once. This chain connects TRBV5-5 to TRBJ2-5; 12 bases fit TRBD1. The CDR3 covers 16 residues. Germline V gene sequence: CDR1 SGHKS, CDR2 YYEKEE (reference sequence). The J segment lost 4 bases and the V segment lost 0 bases, leaving 4 bases of the junction unmatched. The CDR3 here is CASSLGRGQGAETQYF. DNA for the CDR3: TGTGCCAGCAGCTTGGGGCGGGGACAGGGGGCAGAGACCCAGTACTTC.

The V gene is TRBV18, the J gene TRBJ1-3; D ambiguous. V lost 3 bases to trimming and J lost 1 base, with 7 bases between them. This CDR3 region has 14 residues. Germline V gene lookup returns CDR1 KGHSH and CDR2 LQKENI. CDR3 DNA: TGTGCCAGCTCACCTCAACGGTCTGGAAACACCATATATTTT. Translated, it gives CASSPQRSGNTIYF.

The rearrangement uses TRBV19 and TRBJ2-1; TRBD2 matches 15 bases. Germline lookup yields CDR1 LNHDA and CDR2 SQIVND (reference sequence). The CDR3 is 15 amino acids. J gave up 6 bases and V 7 bases, and 4 bases lay outside the gene matches. The CDR3 sequence is CASTGTSGRLNEQFF. The CDR3 DNA follows: TGTGCCAGTACCGGGACTAGCGGGAGGCTCAATGAGCAGTTCTTC.

This clone was seen a single time. The chain employs TRBV6-2 or TRBV6-3 and TRBJ2-7, with unresolved D. The CDR3 runs to 12 residues. Trimming left V 5 bases short and J 3 bases short, with 8 bases between. The V gene's germline CDR1 is MNHEY and CDR2 SVGEGT. CDR3 region: CASSPLFYEQYF. DNA for the CDR3: TGTGCCAGCAGTCCCCTTTTCTACGAGCAGTACTTC.

The table lists this clone with a count of one. This chain joins TRBV5-6 and TRBJ2-3, with a weak D call TRBD2 (7 bases). CDR1 is SGHDT, CDR2 YYEEEE, per germline. The CDR3 loop spans 15 amino acids. V lost 5 bases and J 1 base, leaving 14 bases between the germline ends. CDR3 amino acids: CASSRTGGRTDTQYF. DNA for the CDR3: TGTGCCAGCAGTCGAACGGGGGGCCGCACAGATACGCAGTATTTT.

This clone was detected only once. DNA for the CDR3: TGTGCCAGCAGCCCGGGCAGGGGGCTTGGAAACACCATATATTTT. This translates into CASSPGRGLGNTIYF. The rearrangement uses TRBV6-5 and TRBJ1-3; 8 nucleotides match TRBD1. Per the germline V gene, CDR1 is MNHEY and CDR2 is SVGAGI. The CDR3 length is 15 residues. V shed 6 bases and J 3 bases; nucleotides not matched to a gene: 7.

The chain joins TRBV21-1 to TRBJ2-2; the table's D gene call, TRBD2, was not cross checked with the DNA. TRBV21-1 is assigned pseudogene status. There are 15 residues in the CDR3. The CDR3 spells CAAPRLAGVYGELFF. The CDR3 DNA reads as TGTGCCGCGCCAAGACTAGCGGGAGTTTACGGGGAGCTGTTTTTT.

The genes are TRBV11-2 and TRBJ1-1; D might be TRBD1 (6 bases). Germline assignment: CDR1 SGHAT and CDR2 FQNNGV. Trimming cost V 4 bases and J 4 bases, with 13 bases left between them. CDR3 length: 14 amino acids. The CDR3 DNA follows: TGTGCCAGCAGCTCCACAGGGTTCGGCACTGAAGCTTTCTTT. Translated: CASSSTGFGTEAFF. Together with reference TRBV11-2 and TRBJ1-1, the CDR3 gives the full variable domain: EAGVAQSPRYKIIEKRQSVAFWCNPISGHATLYWYQQILGQGPKLLIQFQNNGVVDDSQLPKDRFSAERLKGVDSTLKIQPAKLEDSAVYLCASSSTGFGTEAFFGQGTRLTVV.

DNA of the CDR3: TGTGCCAGTAGTGGGCAGGGTAGAGGTGTGGAAGCTTTCTTT. As protein: CASSGQGRGVEAFF. The chain carries TRBV19 and TRBJ1-1; tentative D call: TRBD1 (5 bases). V was shortened by 5 bases and J by 8 bases, with 18 bases between the two germline ends. The germline CDR1 and CDR2 sequences are LNHDA and SQIVND (reference sequence). The CDR3 runs to 14 residues.

This clone was seen a single time. The chain uses TRBV6-5 and TRBJ2-7; 7 nucleotides match TRBD1. Germline CDR1 and CDR2: MNHEY and SVGAGI. This CDR3 has 13 residues. Trimming removed 6 bases from V and 5 bases from J; junction bases left unmatched: 7. DNA for the CDR3: TGTGCCAGCAGACCCGACAGGGCTCACGAGCAGTACTTC. As protein: CASRPDRAHEQYF.

The CDR3 region is CASEQNNQPQHF. CDR3 DNA: TGTGCCAGCGAGCAGAACAATCAGCCCCAGCATTTT. V is TRBV2 and J is TRBJ1-5, with D unclear. The CDR3 runs 12 residues. Trimming took 8 bases from V and 3 from J, leaving 8 bases between them. Germline CDR1 reads SNHLY; CDR2 reads FYNNEI.

This rearrangement joins TRBV3-1 (or the pseudogene TRBV3-2) to TRBJ2-2; 7 nucleotides agree with TRBD2. V gave up 8 bases and J gave up 6 bases; unmatched junction bases: 15. Germline assignment: CDR1 LGHDT and CDR2 YNNKEL (reference sequence). The CDR3 contains 16 residues. CDR3 sequence: CASDPGEGPLSGELFF. The CDR3 DNA follows: TGTGCCAGCGACCCGGGGGAGGGCCCCCTGTCCGGGGAGCTGTTTTTT.

This chain joins TRBV5-1 and TRBJ1-1; D unclear. The V gene lost 5 bases and the J gene lost 0 bases, with 8 bases spanning the gap. This CDR3 contains 13 residues. The germline V gene encodes CDR1 SGHRS and CDR2 YFSETQ. Here the CDR3 reads CASRSRMNTEAFF. The CDR3 DNA reads TGCGCCAGCAGATCCAGAATGAACACTGAAGCTTTCTTT.